Each of the 16 T cell receptor beta chains below was sequenced from the same sample in a study of graft-versus-host responses after intestinal transplantation. The antigens these receptors bind are not known. Clones were read by immunoSEQ multiplex PCR, and TCRdb kept only the in-frame ones, dropping some. This sample has fewer than 120,000 clones; 90% to 95% occur once, and the top ten carry approximately 0.49%. The sample in question was unstimulated CD8+ T cells sorted from spleen or lymph node cells, obtained before intestinal transplant. The receptor set was obtained from a human donor who received an intestinal transplant.

The chain couples TRBV5-6 to TRBJ2-1; D tentatively fits TRBD1 or TRBD2 (5 bases each). This CDR3 has 18 residues. The V gene lost 4 bases and the J gene lost 7 bases, with 27 bases spanning the gap. Germline CDR1 and CDR2: SGHDT and YYEEEE. CDR3 residues: CASSGRDPQVNSFNEQFF. In nucleotides, the CDR3 is TGTGCCAGCAGCGGCCGGGACCCCCAGGTGAACTCCTTTAATGAGCAGTTCTTC.

The chain is built from TRBV7-9 and TRBJ2-3, with D possibly matching TRBD1 (5 bases). CDR1 and CDR2 from the germline V gene are SEHNR and FQNEAQ (reference sequence). V was trimmed by 5 bases and J by 4 bases, leaving 22 bases between them. The CDR3 is made up of 17 amino acids. CDR3 sequence: CASSGRGHSADPDTQYF. The CDR3 DNA is TGTGCCAGCAGCGGCCGCGGACACTCAGCTGACCCAGATACGCAGTATTTT.

The V gene is TRBV27, the J gene TRBJ2-7; no clear D gene. This CDR3 has 14 amino acids. Between the trimmed V and J ends, which lost 0 bases and 1 base, there was a span of 7 bases. Per the germline V gene, CDR1 is MNHEY and CDR2 is SMNVEV (reference sequence). DNA of the CDR3: TGTGCCAGCAGTTTATCCTCGCTTTCCTACGAGCAGTACTTC. Protein: CASSLSSLSYEQYF.

The V gene is TRBV28, the J gene TRBJ2-1, with 7 bases fitting TRBD2. The junction had 7 bases not matched to a gene; V was cut back by 6 bases and J by 2 bases. The CDR3 extends over 15 amino acids. CDR1 and CDR2 (germline): MDHEN, SYDVKM. CDR3 loop: CASRPAGETYNEQFF. CDR3 sequence (DNA): TGTGCCAGCAGGCCCGCGGGAGAAACCTACAATGAGCAGTTCTTC.

The chain couples TRBV7-3 to TRBJ2-1, with D tentatively TRBD2 (7 bases). CDR1 is SGHTA, CDR2 FQGTGA, per germline. V lost 5 bases and J lost 1, with 18 bases in between. This CDR3 is 17 amino acids long. DNA of the CDR3: TGTGCCAGCAGCCCCCAAGGGGGGGGCGGATCCTACAATGAGCAGTTCTTC. Amino acid sequence: CASSPQGGGGSYNEQFF.

The chain employs TRBV12-5 and TRBJ1-1; weak D call: TRBD1 (6 bases). V was cut by 7 bases and J by 1 base, with 10 bases left in between. Germline V lookup: CDR1 LGHNT, CDR2 FRNRAP. This CDR3 is built from 13 residues. The DNA of the CDR3 is TGTGCTAGTGAATCACAGGGGAACACTGAAGCTTTCTTT. Amino acid sequence: CASESQGNTEAFF.

This clone was detected once. V and J are TRBV7-6 and TRBJ2-7; 8 bases map to TRBD2. The CDR3 has 16 residues. CDR1 and CDR2 (germline): SGHVS, FNYEAQ. V lost 5 bases and J lost 0; bases outside the gene matches: 9. CDR3 DNA: TGTGCCAGCAGCGACCCGCGCGGGAGGTTCTCCTACGAGCAGTACTTC. It is translated as CASSDPRGRFSYEQYF.

This clone was recorded a few times. The chain employs TRBV19 and TRBJ1-5; the match to TRBD1 covers 7 bases. V gave up 7 bases and J gave up 2 bases; unmatched junction bases: 8. The CDR3 is made up of 15 amino acids. Germline assignment: CDR1 LNHDA and CDR2 SQIVND (reference sequence). In DNA form, the CDR3 reads TGTGCCAGTACCGTGACAGGGTACGGCAATCAGCCCCAGCATTTT. This codes for CASTVTGYGNQPQHF.

J is TRBJ2-1 and V is TRBV4-1; 12 bases map to TRBD2. Germline V gives CDR1 MGHRA, CDR2 YSYEKL. V shed 2 bases, J shed 5 bases, and the junction held 4 bases outside the gene matches. The CDR3 spans 16 residues. CDR3 sequence reads: CASSQRASGRDNEQFF. In DNA, the CDR3 is TGCGCCAGCAGCCAACGCGCTAGCGGGAGGGACAATGAGCAGTTCTTC.

This rearrangement joins TRBV19 to TRBJ2-7; 11 nucleotides align to TRBD2. V lost 4 bases, J lost 4 bases, and 6 bases stayed unmatched. The CDR3 runs to 15 residues. Germline V gene sequence: CDR1 LNHDA, CDR2 SQIVND (reference sequence). The DNA of the CDR3 is TGTGCCAGTAGTACCAGACTAGCGGGGAATTACGAGCAGTACTTC. As protein: CASSTRLAGNYEQYF.

V and J are TRBV9 and TRBJ1-1; tentative D call: TRBD1 (6 bases). Trimming took 0 bases from V and 0 from J, leaving 9 bases between them. The germline gives CDR1 SGDLS, CDR2 YYNGEE. This CDR3 spans 15 amino acids. The CDR3 protein is CASSVEGVLNTEAFF. DNA for the CDR3: TGTGCCAGCAGCGTAGAGGGGGTCTTGAACACTGAAGCTTTCTTT. The variable domain in full, with the rest retrieved from reference TRBV9 and TRBJ1-1, is DSGVTQTPKHLITATGQRVTLRCSPRSGDLSVYWYQQSLDQGLQFLIQYYNGEERAKGNILERFSAQQFPDLHSELNLSSLELGDSALYFCASSVEGVLNTEAFFGQGTRLTVV.

The chain has TRBV19 and TRBJ1-2; 7 bases align to TRBD1. Germline CDR1 LNHDA, CDR2 SQIVND (reference sequence). CDR3 size: 12 residues. J was trimmed by 4 bases and V by 7 bases; bases with no gene match: 3. CDR3 coding DNA: TGTGCCAGTACCGGGACAGTCTATGGCTACACCTTC. Translation gives CASTGTVYGYTF.

This chain uses TRBV28 with TRBJ2-2, with D possibly being TRBD2 (5 bases). The V gene's germline CDR1 is MDHEN and CDR2 SYDVKM. The CDR3 has 16 residues. The V gene lost 3 bases and the J gene lost 0 bases, with 11 bases spanning the gap. The CDR3: CASSFERTSNTGELFF. The CDR3 coding sequence is TGTGCCAGCAGTTTCGAAAGGACTTCGAACACCGGGGAGCTGTTTTTT.

This chain links TRBV19 with TRBJ1-5; D gene ambiguous. V shed 7 bases and J shed 11 bases, with 18 bases lying between them. Germline-derived CDR1 and CDR2 are LNHDA and SQIVND (reference sequence). The CDR3 runs to 13 residues. The CDR3 here is CASKSGSKAAQHF. The CDR3 region has the DNA TGTGCCAGTAAGTCCGGGAGTAAGGCTGCCCAGCATTTT.

CDR3: CASSTGDTEAFF. The CDR3 DNA follows: TGTGCCAGCAGCACAGGAGACACTGAAGCTTTCTTT. The rearrangement uses TRBV5-6 and TRBJ1-1, with a tentative D call TRBD1 (5 bases). The CDR3 loop spans 12 amino acids. Between the trimmed V and J ends, which lost 4 bases and 3 bases, there was a span of 7 bases. The germline V gene has CDR1 SGHDT and CDR2 YYEEEE.

This clone was seen more than once but under ten times. Written as DNA, the CDR3 is TGTGCCATCAGTGAGTCCGTTACCGGGGAGCTGTTTTTT. It encodes CAISESVTGELFF. The V call is TRBV10-3, the J call TRBJ2-2, with D unresolved. The CDR3 runs to 13 residues. Germline values: CDR1 ENHRY, CDR2 SYGVKD. Trimming cost V 0 bases and J 5 bases, with 4 bases left between them.